Listed below are T cell receptor beta chains from one sample, sequenced in a study of CD8+ T cells in alopecia areata. Clones were read by immunoSEQ multiplex PCR, and TCRdb kept only the in-frame ones, dropping some. The sample yields 170,000 or so clones, 53% seen once. The sample was CD8+ T cells sorted from blood, taken at week 24, from a patient treated with tofacitinib. These receptors originate from a human donor with alopecia areata. CDR3s include the opening cysteine and the closing phenylalanine or tryptophan. The order of the fields is clone size, D gene, J gene, V gene, CDR3 protein, CDR3 DNA. A D gene is named only where the DNA matches it firmly. Clone sizes are given selectively: once, few, many, or a class where the clone is expanded.

size: few; D: TRBD1; J: TRBJ2-2; V: TRBV11-2; CDR3: CASSWGQGPGELFF; DNA: TGTGCCAGCAGCTGGGGACAGGGTCCCGGGGAGCTGTTTTTT
size: .; D: .; J: TRBJ2-2; V: TRBV18; CDR3: CASSPRARTGELFF; DNA: TGTGCCAGCTCACCACGAGCCCGCACCGGGGAGCTGTTTTTT
size: .; D: .; J: TRBJ1-1; V: TRBV29-1; CDR3: CSVVGGGTEAFF; DNA: TGCAGCGTTGTAGGTGGTGGCACTGAAGCTTTCTTT
size: .; D: .; J: TRBJ2-3; V: TRBV6-5; CDR3: CASSPGVADTQYF; DNA: TGTGCCAGCAGCCCGGGGGTGGCAGATACGCAGTATTTT
size: .; D: .; J: TRBJ1-6; V: TRBV11-2; CDR3: CASSLEADGLSPLHF; DNA: TGTGCCAGCAGCTTAGAGGCTGACGGGCTTTCACCCCTCCACTTT
size: .; D: TRBD1; J: TRBJ1-2; V: TRBV29-1; CDR3: CSASDRGDGYTF; DNA: TGCAGCGCCTCGGACAGGGGAGACGGCTACACCTTC
size: .; D: .; J: TRBJ2-3; V: TRBV4-3; CDR3: CASSQDPGTDTQYF; DNA: TGCGCCAGCAGCCAAGATCCGGGAACAGATACGCAGTATTTT
size: .; D: .; J: TRBJ1-2; V: TRBV30; CDR3: CAWSLDGNGYTF; DNA: TGTGCCTGGTCATTGGACGGGAATGGCTACACCTTC
size: .; D: .; J: TRBJ2-4; V: TRBV2; CDR3: CASSSPETPDKNIQYF; DNA: TGTGCCAGCAGTTCCCCCGAGACACCGGACAAAAACATTCAGTACTTC
size: .; D: .; J: TRBJ2-1; V: TRBV5-1; CDR3: CASSQPGQQPSLNEQFF; DNA: TGCGCCAGCAGCCAACCTGGACAGCAGCCTTCTTTGAATGAGCAGTTCTTC
size: .; D: .; J: TRBJ2-7; V: TRBV7-9; CDR3: CASSSPTEFYEQYF; DNA: TGTGCCAGCAGCTCCCCGACAGAATTCTACGAGCAGTACTTC
size: .; D: TRBD1; J: TRBJ2-3; V: TRBV5-1; CDR3: CASSQRGAGTGLDTQYF; DNA: TGCGCCAGCAGCCAAAGGGGGGCCGGGACAGGGTTGGATACGCAGTATTTT
size: .; D: TRBD2; J: TRBJ2-5; V: TRBV30; CDR3: CAWSVLSGEGQYF; DNA: TGTGCCTGGAGTGTTTTATCGGGGGAGGGCCAGTACTTC
size: .; D: TRBD1; J: TRBJ2-7; V: TRBV5-1; CDR3: CASSSGQISEQYF; DNA: TGCGCCAGCAGCTCGGGACAGATTTCCGAGCAGTACTTC
size: .; D: .; J: TRBJ2-3; V: TRBV4-3; CDR3: CASSLEVGGLRDTQYF; DNA: TGCGCCAGCAGCCTAGAGGTCGGAGGGCTCCGGGATACGCAGTATTTT
size: .; D: .; J: TRBJ1-1; V: TRBV27; CDR3: CASRDSGPRAFF; DNA: TGTGCCAGCCGCGACTCAGGGCCTAGAGCTTTCTTT
size: .; D: TRBD2; J: TRBJ2-1; V: TRBV4-1; CDR3: CASSQDPPGGTYNEQFF; DNA: TGCGCCAGCAGCCAAGATCCACCGGGGGGTACCTACAATGAGCAGTTCTTC
size: .; D: .; J: TRBJ1-2; V: TRBV4-3; CDR3: CASSQDRGYGYTF; DNA: TGCGCCAGCAGCCAAGATCGAGGATATGGCTACACCTTC
size: .; D: .; J: TRBJ2-5; V: TRBV4-3; CDR3: CASSQVRASGETQYF; DNA: TGCGCCAGCAGCCAAGTGCGGGCGTCAGGAGAGACCCAGTACTTC
size: .; D: TRBD1; J: TRBJ2-1; V: TRBV7-9; CDR3: CASSLGGQEITSYNEQFF; DNA: TGTGCCAGCAGCTTAGGGGGACAGGAGATAACTAGCTACAATGAGCAGTTCTTC
size: .; D: TRBD1; J: TRBJ2-7; V: TRBV27; CDR3: CASSPYSDRDMFYEQYF; DNA: TGTGCCAGCAGTCCGTACTCAGACAGGGATATGTTCTACGAGCAGTACTTC
size: .; D: .; J: TRBJ2-7; V: TRBV10-2; CDR3: CASMGGQTYEQYF; DNA: TGCGCCAGCATGGGCGGGCAAACATACGAGCAGTACTTC
size: .; D: .; J: TRBJ2-2; V: TRBV21-1; CDR3: CASSKMGVPGDTGELFF; DNA: TGTGCCAGCAGCAAAATGGGCGTGCCTGGCGACACCGGGGAGCTGTTTTTT
size: .; D: TRBD1; J: TRBJ1-2; V: TRBV27; CDR3: CASRGFPGTGGLDGYTF; DNA: TGTGCCAGCCGAGGGTTCCCCGGGACAGGGGGCTTAGATGGCTACACCTTC
size: .; D: .; J: TRBJ2-1; V: TRBV4-3; CDR3: CASSQDPGDNLEQFF; DNA: TGCGCCAGCAGCCAAGACCCGGGTGACAATCTTGAGCAGTTCTTC
size: .; D: .; J: TRBJ1-1; V: TRBV6-5; CDR3: CASSYGAGVSTEAFF; DNA: TGTGCCAGCAGTTACGGTGCAGGGGTGAGCACTGAAGCTTTCTTT
size: once; D: .; J: TRBJ1-1; V: TRBV29-1; CDR3: CSVELQNTEAFF; DNA: TGCAGCGTTGAGCTCCAGAACACTGAAGCTTTCTTT
size: once; D: .; J: TRBJ1-5; V: TRBV7-8; CDR3: CASSPETVNQPQHF; DNA: TGTGCCAGCAGCCCGGAGACAGTTAATCAGCCCCAGCATTTT
size: .; D: TRBD2; J: TRBJ2-1; V: TRBV12-5; CDR3: CASGYGGSGEQFF; DNA: TGTGCTAGTGGGTACGGGGGGTCTGGTGAGCAGTTCTTC
size: .; D: .; J: TRBJ1-1; V: TRBV4-3; CDR3: CASSHNSEGVNTEAFF; DNA: TGCGCCAGCAGCCACAATTCCGAGGGGGTGAACACTGAAGCTTTCTTT
size: .; D: TRBD1; J: TRBJ2-2; V: TRBV11-2; CDR3: CASSRTGEMAGELFF; DNA: TGTGCCAGCAGCCGAACAGGGGAGATGGCCGGGGAGCTGTTTTTT
size: few; D: .; J: TRBJ1-2; V: TRBV5-4; CDR3: CASSQSNSYGYTF; DNA: TGCGCCAGCAGCCAATCGAACAGCTATGGCTACACCTTC
size: few; D: .; J: TRBJ2-7; V: TRBV7-2; CDR3: CASSREGEYEQYF; DNA: TGTGCCAGCAGCCGAGAGGGAGAATACGAGCAGTACTTC
size: few; D: .; J: TRBJ1-2; V: TRBV5-4; CDR3: CASSEGQVYGYTF; DNA: TGTGCCAGCAGCGAGGGACAAGTCTATGGCTACACCTTC
size: few; D: .; J: TRBJ1-5; V: TRBV7-9; CDR3: CASSLGAGNQPQHF; DNA: TGTGCCAGCAGTCTGGGAGCGGGCAATCAGCCCCAGCATTTT
size: few; D: .; J: TRBJ1-4; V: TRBV5-6; CDR3: CASSLEGTATNEKLFF; DNA: TGTGCCAGCAGCTTGGAAGGTACAGCAACTAATGAAAAACTGTTTTTT
size: few; D: TRBD1; J: TRBJ1-1; V: TRBV19; CDR3: CASIDRGQGGTEAFF; DNA: TGTGCCAGTATTGACCGAGGACAGGGAGGCACTGAAGCTTTCTTT
size: .; D: .; J: TRBJ1-4; V: TRBV25-1; CDR3: CASSESGEGPNEKLFF; DNA: TGTGCCAGCAGTGAATCGGGCGAGGGACCGAATGAAAAACTGTTTTTT
size: .; D: .; J: TRBJ2-1; V: TRBV12-5; CDR3: CASGFGSEQFF; DNA: TGTGCTAGTGGTTTCGGGAGTGAGCAGTTCTTC
size: few; D: .; J: TRBJ2-3; V: TRBV7-8; CDR3: CASSPVRGTSTDTQYF; DNA: TGTGCCAGCAGCCCCGTGAGGGGAACTAGCACAGATACGCAGTATTTT